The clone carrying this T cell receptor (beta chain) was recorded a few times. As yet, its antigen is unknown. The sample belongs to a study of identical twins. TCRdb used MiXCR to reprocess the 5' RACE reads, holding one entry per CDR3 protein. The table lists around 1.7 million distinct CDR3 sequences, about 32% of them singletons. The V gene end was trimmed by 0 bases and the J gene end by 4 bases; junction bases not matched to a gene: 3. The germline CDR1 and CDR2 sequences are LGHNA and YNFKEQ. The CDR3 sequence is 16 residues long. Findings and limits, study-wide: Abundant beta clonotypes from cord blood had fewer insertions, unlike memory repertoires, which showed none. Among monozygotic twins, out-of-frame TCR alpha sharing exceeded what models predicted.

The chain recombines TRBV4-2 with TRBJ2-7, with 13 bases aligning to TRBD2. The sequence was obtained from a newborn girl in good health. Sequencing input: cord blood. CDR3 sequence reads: CASSQETSGRGYEQYF. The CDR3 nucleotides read TGTGCCAGCAGCCAAGAAACTAGCGGGAGGGGTTACGAGCAGTACTTC.